A single T cell receptor beta chain is shown here with its context. The sample belongs to a study of blood T cell repertoires in COVID-19. Background on the study: Samples of COVID-19 (acute and convalescent) were obtained from the United States, Italy and Spain.

This table comes from immunoSEQ multiplex PCR, and its TCRdb copy is limited to in-frame clones, with some not included. In the table there are tens of thousands of clones, about 92% of which are singletons. With V trimmed by 1 base and J by 4 bases, 13 bases remained unmatched. CDR3 length: 18 amino acids. CDR1 LNHDA and CDR2 SQIVND come from the germline V gene (reference sequence). V and J are TRBV19 and TRBJ1-3; TRBD1 aligns across 7 bases. The sequence came from a male donor with active COVID-19. Sequencing used peripheral blood. CDR3 coding DNA: TGTGCCAGTAGTATAGGAGACCTCCCCGGGACAGCAGGAAACACCATATATTTT. This translates into CASSIGDLPGTAGNTIYF.